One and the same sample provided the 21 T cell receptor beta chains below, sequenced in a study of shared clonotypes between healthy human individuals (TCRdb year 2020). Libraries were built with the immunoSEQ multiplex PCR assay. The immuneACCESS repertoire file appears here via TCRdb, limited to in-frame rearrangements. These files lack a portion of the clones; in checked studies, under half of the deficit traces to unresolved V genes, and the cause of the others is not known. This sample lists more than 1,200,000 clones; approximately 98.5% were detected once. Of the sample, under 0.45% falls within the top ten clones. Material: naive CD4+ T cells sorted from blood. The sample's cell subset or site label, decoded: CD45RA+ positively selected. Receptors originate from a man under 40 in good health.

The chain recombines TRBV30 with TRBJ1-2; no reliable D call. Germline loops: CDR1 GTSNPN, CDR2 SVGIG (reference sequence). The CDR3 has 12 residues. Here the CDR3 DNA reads TGTGCTGCCCAAGATAACAGCTATGGCTACACCTTC. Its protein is CAAQDNSYGYTF.

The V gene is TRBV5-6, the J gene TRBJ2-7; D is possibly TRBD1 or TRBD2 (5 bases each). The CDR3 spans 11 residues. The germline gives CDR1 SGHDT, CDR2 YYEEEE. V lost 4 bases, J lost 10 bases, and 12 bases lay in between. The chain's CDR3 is CASSTLGVQYF. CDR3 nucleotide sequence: TGTGCCAGCAGCACGTTGGGGGTTCAGTACTTC. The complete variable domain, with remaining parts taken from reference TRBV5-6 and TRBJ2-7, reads DAGVTQSPTHLIKTRGQQVTLRCSPKSGHDTVSWYQQALGQGPQFIFQYYEEEERQRGNFPDRFSGHQFPNYSSELNVNALLLGDSALYLCASSTLGVQYFGPGTRLTVT.

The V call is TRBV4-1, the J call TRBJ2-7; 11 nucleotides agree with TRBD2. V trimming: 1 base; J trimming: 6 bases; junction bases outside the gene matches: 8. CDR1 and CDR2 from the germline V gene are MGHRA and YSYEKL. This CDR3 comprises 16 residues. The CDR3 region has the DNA TGCGCCAGCAGCCAAGTTGGGACTAGCGGAGTCCGCGAGCAGTACTTC. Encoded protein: CASSQVGTSGVREQYF.

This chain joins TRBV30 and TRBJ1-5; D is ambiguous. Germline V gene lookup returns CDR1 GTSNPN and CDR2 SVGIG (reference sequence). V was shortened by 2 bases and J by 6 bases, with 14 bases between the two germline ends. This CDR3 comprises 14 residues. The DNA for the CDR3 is TGTGCCTGGAGTCAACTGGCAGGTGGTCAGCCCCAGCATTTT. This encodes CAWSQLAGGQPQHF.

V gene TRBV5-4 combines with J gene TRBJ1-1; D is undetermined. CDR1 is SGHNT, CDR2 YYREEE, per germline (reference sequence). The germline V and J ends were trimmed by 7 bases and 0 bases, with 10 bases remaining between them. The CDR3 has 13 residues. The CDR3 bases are TGTGCCAGCGCGGCAGGCCTGAACACTGAAGCTTTCTTT. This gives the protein CASAAGLNTEAFF.

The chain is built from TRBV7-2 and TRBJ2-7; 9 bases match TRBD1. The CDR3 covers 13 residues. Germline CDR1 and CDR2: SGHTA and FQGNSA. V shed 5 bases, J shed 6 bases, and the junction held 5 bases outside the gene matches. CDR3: CASSIRQGGEQYF. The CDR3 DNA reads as TGTGCCAGCAGCATAAGACAGGGGGGCGAGCAGTACTTC. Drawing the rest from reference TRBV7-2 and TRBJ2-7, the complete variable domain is GAGVSQSPSNKVTEKGKDVELRCDPISGHTALYWYRQSLGQGLEFLIYFQGNSAPDKSGLPSDRFSAERTGGSVSTLTIQRTQQEDSAVYLCASSIRQGGEQYFGPGTRLTVT.

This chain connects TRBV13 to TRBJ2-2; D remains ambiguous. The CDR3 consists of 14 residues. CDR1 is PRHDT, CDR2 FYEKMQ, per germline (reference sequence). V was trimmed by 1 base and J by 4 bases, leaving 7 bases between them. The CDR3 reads CASSLVHGTGELFF. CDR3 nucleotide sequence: TGTGCCAGCAGCTTAGTCCATGGCACCGGGGAGCTGTTTTTT.

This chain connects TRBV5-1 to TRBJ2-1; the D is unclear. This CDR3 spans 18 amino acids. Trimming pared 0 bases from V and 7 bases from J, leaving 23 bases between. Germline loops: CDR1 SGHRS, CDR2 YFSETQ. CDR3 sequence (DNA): TGCGCCAGCAGCTTGGACTTTTCAACCTTCGGGTTAGTGAATGAGCAGTTCTTC. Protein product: CASSLDFSTFGLVNEQFF.

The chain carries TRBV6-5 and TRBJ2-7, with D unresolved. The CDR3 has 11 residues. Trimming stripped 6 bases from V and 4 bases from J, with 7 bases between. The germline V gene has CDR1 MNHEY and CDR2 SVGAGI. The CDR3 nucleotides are TGTGCCAGCAGATTCGCTTACGAGCAGTACTTC. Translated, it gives CASRFAYEQYF.

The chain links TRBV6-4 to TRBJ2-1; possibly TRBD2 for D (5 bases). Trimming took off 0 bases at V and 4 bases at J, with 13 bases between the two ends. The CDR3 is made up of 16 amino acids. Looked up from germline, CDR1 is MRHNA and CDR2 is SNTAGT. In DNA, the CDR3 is TGTGCCAGCAGTGACTCGGGAGCTAGCAGGTACAATGAGCAGTTCTTC. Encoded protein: CASSDSGASRYNEQFF.

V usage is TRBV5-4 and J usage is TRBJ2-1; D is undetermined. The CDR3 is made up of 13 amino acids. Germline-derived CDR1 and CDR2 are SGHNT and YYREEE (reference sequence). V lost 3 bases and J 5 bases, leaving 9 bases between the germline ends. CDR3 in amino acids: CASSSTAHNEQFF. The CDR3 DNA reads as TGTGCCAGCAGCTCAACCGCACACAATGAGCAGTTCTTC.

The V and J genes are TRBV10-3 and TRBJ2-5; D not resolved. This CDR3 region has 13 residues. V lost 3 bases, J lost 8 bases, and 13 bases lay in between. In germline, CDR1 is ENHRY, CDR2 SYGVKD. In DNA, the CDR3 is TGTGCCATCAGTGATCCCAATTTTTATACCCAGTACTTC. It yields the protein CAISDPNFYTQYF.

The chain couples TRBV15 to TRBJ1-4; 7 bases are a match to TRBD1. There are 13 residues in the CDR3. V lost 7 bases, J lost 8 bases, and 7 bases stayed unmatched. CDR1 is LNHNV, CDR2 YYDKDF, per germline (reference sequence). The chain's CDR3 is CATNRGQAEKLFF. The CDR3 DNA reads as TGTGCCACCAACAGGGGACAAGCGGAAAAACTGTTTTTT.

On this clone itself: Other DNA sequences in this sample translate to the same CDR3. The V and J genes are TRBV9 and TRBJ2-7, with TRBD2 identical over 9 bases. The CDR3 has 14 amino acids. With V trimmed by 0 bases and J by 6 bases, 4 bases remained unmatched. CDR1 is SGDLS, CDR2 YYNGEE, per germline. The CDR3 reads CASSVEGLAGEQYF. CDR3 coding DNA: TGTGCCAGCAGCGTAGAGGGACTAGCTGGCGAGCAGTACTTC.

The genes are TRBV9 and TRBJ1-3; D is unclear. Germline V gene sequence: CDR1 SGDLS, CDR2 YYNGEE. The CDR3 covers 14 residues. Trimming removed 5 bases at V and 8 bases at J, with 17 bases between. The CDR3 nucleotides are TGTGCCAGCAGTCTCGGCGGGAGTAGACACACCATATATTTT. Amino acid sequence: CASSLGGSRHTIYF. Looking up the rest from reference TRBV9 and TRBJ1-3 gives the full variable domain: DSGVTQTPKHLITATGQRVTLRCSPRSGDLSVYWYQQSLDQGLQFLIQYYNGEERAKGNILERFSAQQFPDLHSELNLSSLELGDSALYFCASSLGGSRHTIYFGEGSWLTVV.

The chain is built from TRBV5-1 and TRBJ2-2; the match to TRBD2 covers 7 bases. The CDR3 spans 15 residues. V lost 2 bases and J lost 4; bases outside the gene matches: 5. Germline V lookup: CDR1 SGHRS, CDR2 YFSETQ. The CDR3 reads CASSFAGVGTGELFF. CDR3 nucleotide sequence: TGCGCCAGCAGCTTTGCGGGAGTAGGCACCGGGGAGCTGTTTTTT.

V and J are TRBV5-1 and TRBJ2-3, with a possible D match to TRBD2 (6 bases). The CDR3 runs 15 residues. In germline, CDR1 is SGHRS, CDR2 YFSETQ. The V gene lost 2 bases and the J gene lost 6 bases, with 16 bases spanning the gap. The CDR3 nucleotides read TGCGCCAGCAGCTTAGGCCGGCGGGAAAGGGATACGCAGTATTTT. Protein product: CASSLGRRERDTQYF.

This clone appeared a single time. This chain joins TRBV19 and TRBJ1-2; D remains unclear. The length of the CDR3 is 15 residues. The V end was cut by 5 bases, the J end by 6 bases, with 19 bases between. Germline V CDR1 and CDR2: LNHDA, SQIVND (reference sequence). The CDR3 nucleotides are TGTGCCAGTAGTGACCCTAACCGGGCCCGCGATGGCTACACCTTC. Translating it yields CASSDPNRARDGYTF.

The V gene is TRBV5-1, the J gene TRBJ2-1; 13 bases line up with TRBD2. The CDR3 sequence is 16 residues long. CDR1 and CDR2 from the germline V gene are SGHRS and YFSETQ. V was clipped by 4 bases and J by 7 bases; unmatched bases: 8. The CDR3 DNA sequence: TGCGCCAGCAGCCCCTTGGGACTAGCGGGAAATAATGAGCAGTTCTTC. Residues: CASSPLGLAGNNEQFF.

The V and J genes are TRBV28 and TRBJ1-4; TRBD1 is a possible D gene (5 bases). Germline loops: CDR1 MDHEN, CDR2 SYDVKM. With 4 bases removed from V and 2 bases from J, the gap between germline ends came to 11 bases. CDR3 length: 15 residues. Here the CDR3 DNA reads TGTGCCAGCAGTTCCTCAGGGAGGACTAATGAAAAACTGTTTTTT. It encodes CASSSSGRTNEKLFF.

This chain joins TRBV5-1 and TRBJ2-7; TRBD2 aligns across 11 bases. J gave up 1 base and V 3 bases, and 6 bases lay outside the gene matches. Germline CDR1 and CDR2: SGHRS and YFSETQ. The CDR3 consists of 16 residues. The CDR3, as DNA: TGCGCCAGCAGCTCGGGGACTAGCGGACCTTCCTACGAGCAGTACTTC. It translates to CASSSGTSGPSYEQYF.